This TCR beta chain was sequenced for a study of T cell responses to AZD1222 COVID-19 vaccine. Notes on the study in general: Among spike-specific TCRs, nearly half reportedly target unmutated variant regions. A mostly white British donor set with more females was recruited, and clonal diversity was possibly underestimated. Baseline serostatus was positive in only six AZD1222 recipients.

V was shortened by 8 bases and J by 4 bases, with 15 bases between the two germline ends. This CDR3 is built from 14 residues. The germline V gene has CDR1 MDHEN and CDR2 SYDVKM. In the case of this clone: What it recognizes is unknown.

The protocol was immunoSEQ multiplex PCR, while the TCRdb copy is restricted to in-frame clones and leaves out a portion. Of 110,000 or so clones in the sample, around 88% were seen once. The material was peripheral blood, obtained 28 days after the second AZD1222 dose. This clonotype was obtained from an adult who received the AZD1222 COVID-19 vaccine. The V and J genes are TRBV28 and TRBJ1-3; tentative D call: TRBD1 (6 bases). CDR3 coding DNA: TGTGCCAGCGGAGAAACAGGGTCCGGAAACACCATATATTTT. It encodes CASGETGSGNTIYF.